What follows are 31 T cell receptor beta chains derived from one specimen sequenced in a study of early T cells in non-severe SARS-CoV-2 infection. A single record per CDR3 protein comes from TCRdb applying MiXCR to the 5' RACE reads. The sample lists roughly 50,000 distinct CDR3 sequences, about 10% occurring once. Specimen: whole blood. These receptors were obtained from an adult who was a healthcare worker with PCR-confirmed SARS-CoV-2 infection or an uninfected control (not recorded which).

This clonotype was recorded at least ten times. The chain carries TRBV28 and TRBJ2-4; D might be TRBD1 (5 bases). The CDR3 covers 14 residues. CDR1 is MDHEN, CDR2 SYDVKM, per germline. V lost 7 bases to trimming and J lost 4 bases, with 14 bases between them. CDR3 nucleotides: TGTGCCAGCAATAAAAGGGGAACGAAAAACATTCAGTACTTC. It yields the protein CASNKRGTKNIQYF.

This sequence joins TRBV7-3 and TRBJ2-1; D remains unclear. The ends were cut back, 2 bases at V and 5 bases at J, with 4 bases in the middle. CDR1 SGHTA and CDR2 FQGTGA come from the germline V gene. CDR3 length: 12 residues. The CDR3 DNA is TGTGCCAGCAGCTTAGGTCACAATGAGCAGTTCTTC. Translated: CASSLGHNEQFF.

The V call is TRBV3-1, the J call TRBJ2-1, with D perhaps matching TRBD1 (6 bases). Trimming stripped 1 base from V and 9 bases from J, with 13 bases between. This CDR3 region has 14 residues. CDR1 and CDR2 (germline): LGHDT, YNNKEL (reference sequence). CDR3 sequence: CASSQGAAGVEQFF. CDR3 DNA sequence: TGTGCCAGCAGCCAAGGGGCTGCAGGGGTTGAGCAGTTCTTC.

This sequence joins TRBV29-1 and TRBJ1-2; a possible D gene is TRBD1 (6 bases). V lost 4 bases, J lost 4 bases, and 13 bases lay in between. Germline V gene lookup returns CDR1 SQVTM and CDR2 ANQGSEA. The CDR3 has 13 amino acids. Here the CDR3 reads CSVGTGQLYGYTF. The CDR3 DNA follows: TGCAGCGTTGGGACGGGACAACTCTATGGCTACACCTTC. The full variable domain, in which reference TRBV29-1 and TRBJ1-2 provide the parts outside the CDR3, is SAVISQKPSRDICQRGTSLTIQCQVDSQVTMMFWYRQQPGQSLTLIATANQGSEATYESGFVIDKFPISRPNLTFSTLTVSNMSPEDSSIYLCSVGTGQLYGYTFGSGTRLTVV.

The chain combines TRBV7-3 with TRBJ2-1, with 14 bases lining up with TRBD2. The germline V gene has CDR1 SGHTA and CDR2 FQGTGA. Losses at the gene ends were 5 bases for V and 10 bases for J; bases not matched to a gene: 13. The length of the CDR3 is 17 residues. The CDR3 nucleotides read TGTGCCAGCAGCCCACAGTCCGGGACTAGCGGGAGCGGGGAGCAGTTCTTC. Translation: CASSPQSGTSGSGEQFF. Full variable domain (remainder filled in from reference TRBV7-3 and TRBJ2-1): GAGVSQTPSNKVTEKGKYVELRCDPISGHTALYWYRQSLGQGPEFLIYFQGTGAADDSGLPNDRFFAVRPEGSVSTLKIQRTERGDSAVYLCASSPQSGTSGSGEQFFGPGTRLTVL.

This clonotype appeared many times. CDR3 protein: CASSLGYRAPYNQPQHF. The CDR3 DNA is TGTGCCAGCAGCTTGGGGTACAGGGCTCCTTACAATCAGCCCCAGCATTTT. The J gene is TRBJ1-5, the V gene TRBV5-7; a weak D match, TRBD1 (6 bases). TRBV5-7 is an ORF, with its function uncertain. Trimming removed 0 bases at V and 3 bases at J, with 16 bases between. The CDR3 spans 17 residues.

About this clonotype itself: This may stem from a read error, because a much larger clone lies one nucleotide away. CDR3 loop: CACSSPPMGYTDTQYF. The CDR3 DNA reads as TGTGCCTGCAGCTCCCCCCCGATGGGGTACACAGATACGCAGTATTTT. This sequence joins TRBV5-6 and TRBJ2-3; no firm D call. CDR3 size: 16 residues. Per germline, CDR1 SGHDT and CDR2 YYEEEE.

This chain connects TRBV6-1 to TRBJ2-6; 8 positions agree with TRBD1. This CDR3 contains 19 residues. Germline assignment: CDR1 MNHNS and CDR2 SASEGT. V dropped 4 bases and J dropped 2; count of bases not matched to a gene: 13. CDR3 in amino acids: CASSVVIRDRTPGANVLTF. The CDR3 region has the DNA TGTGCCAGCAGTGTCGTCATCCGGGACAGGACTCCTGGGGCCAACGTCCTGACTTTC.

In its sample, this clonotype was seen many times. This chain connects TRBV7-8 to TRBJ2-7; 8 nucleotides line up with TRBD2. V shed 3 bases, J shed 4 bases, and the junction held 2 bases outside the gene matches. CDR1 and CDR2 (germline): SGHVS, FQNEAQ. This CDR3 is built from 13 residues. The CDR3 coding sequence is TGTGCCAGCAGCTTCCGGGAGGGGTACGAGCAGTACTTC. This codes for CASSFREGYEQYF.

A remark on this clonotype: A much larger clone lies one base from this, so it may be a read error. The chain links TRBV6-2 or TRBV6-3 to TRBJ2-7; either TRBD1 or TRBD2 may fit D (5 bases each). The germline V gene encodes CDR1 MNHEY and CDR2 SVGEGT. The germline V and J ends were trimmed by 11 bases and 4 bases, with 21 bases remaining between them. The CDR3 has 14 amino acids. DNA of the CDR3: TGTGCCTGCACCTGGTCGGGGCCCGCATACGAGCAGTACTTC. Its protein product is CACTWSGPAYEQYF.

There are many counts of this clonotype. The J gene is TRBJ2-2, the V gene TRBV20-1, with D perhaps TRBD2 (5 bases). The germline V gene has CDR1 DFQATT and CDR2 SNEGSKA (reference sequence). The CDR3 has 15 amino acids. Trimming cost V 0 bases and J 7 bases, with 15 bases left between them. The CDR3 sequence: CSARDTNPGGGELFF. CDR3 bases: TGCAGTGCTAGAGATACCAACCCCGGAGGCGGGGAGCTGTTTTTT.

By proportion, this clonotype is medium-sized. V is TRBV12-3 or TRBV12-4 and J is TRBJ1-5; 9 positions match TRBD1. V lost 8 bases, J lost 6 bases, and 14 bases stayed unmatched. This CDR3 is 16 amino acids long. Written as DNA, the CDR3 is TGTGCCAGCTCTGCTACGGGACAGGGAGGCCGTCAGCCCCAGCATTTT. Its translation is CASSATGQGGRQPQHF.

This clonotype appeared many times. The chain employs TRBV3-1 and TRBJ2-7, with TRBD1 matching over 7 bases. Looked up from germline, CDR1 is LGHDT and CDR2 is YNNKEL (reference sequence). With V trimmed by 1 base and J by 2 bases, 2 bases remained unmatched. The CDR3 totals 14 residues. The CDR3 region is CASSQATGPYEQYF. The CDR3 DNA reads TGTGCCAGCAGCCAAGCGACAGGGCCCTACGAGCAGTACTTC.

The chain joins TRBV12-3 or TRBV12-4 to TRBJ2-5; D is unresolved. This CDR3 spans 12 amino acids. V gave up 3 bases and J gave up 5 bases, with 7 bases separating them. The CDR3 DNA reads TGTGCCAGCAGTTTGGGCTGGGAGACCCAGTACTTC. This encodes CASSLGWETQYF.

This sequence joins TRBV12-3 or TRBV12-4 and TRBJ1-1; no clear D gene. CDR3 size: 15 residues. V dropped 7 bases and J dropped 4 bases, with 19 bases sitting between them. CDR3 region: CASTDHQNSITEAFF. DNA for the CDR3: TGTGCCAGCACCGATCACCAAAACAGTATCACTGAAGCTTTCTTT.

This clonotype has more than one count but fewer than ten. The chain employs TRBV7-8 and TRBJ2-1; the match to TRBD2 covers 14 bases. V lost 5 bases and J lost 9; bases outside the gene matches: 6. Per the germline V gene, CDR1 is SGHVS and CDR2 is FQNEAQ. The CDR3 consists of 15 residues. CDR3: CASSHGLAGGREQFF. The CDR3 nucleotides read TGTGCCAGCAGCCATGGACTAGCGGGAGGCCGTGAGCAGTTCTTC. Full variable domain (missing parts from reference TRBV7-8 and TRBJ2-1): GAGVSQSPRYKVAKRGQDVALRCDPISGHVSLFWYQQALGQGPEFLTYFQNEAQLDKSGLPSDRFFAERPEGSVSTLKIQRTQQEDSAVYLCASSHGLAGGREQFFGPGTRLTVL.

This clonotype was seen at least ten times. V and J are TRBV24-1 and TRBJ1-5; unclear D gene. The CDR3 extends over 11 amino acids. Germline V gives CDR1 KGHDR, CDR2 SFDVKD. Trimming shortened V by 4 bases and J by 9 bases, and 6 bases separated the two germline ends. This chain's CDR3 is CATSEGGPQHF. CDR3 DNA: TGTGCCACCAGTGAAGGTGGGCCCCAGCATTTT.

This clonotype was seen a few times. The chain has TRBV10-2 and TRBJ2-1, with D tentatively TRBD2 (5 bases). The CDR3 is made up of 14 amino acids. V lost 6 bases, J lost 8 bases, and 17 bases lay in between. The germline gives CDR1 WSHSY, CDR2 SAAADI. CDR3: CASRMPKSSDEQFF. The CDR3 region has the DNA TGCGCCAGCAGAATGCCGAAGAGTAGCGATGAGCAGTTCTTC.

This clonotype was seen repeatedly, ten times or more. The chain recombines TRBV20-1 with TRBJ2-3; D not certain. V gave up 6 bases and J gave up 9 bases, with 28 bases separating them. The CDR3 runs 16 residues. Germline values: CDR1 DFQATT, CDR2 SNEGSKA (reference sequence). The CDR3 is CSAPPRASSASQTQYF. DNA for the CDR3: TGCAGTGCCCCCCCTCGGGCGTCCTCCGCTAGTCAAACGCAGTATTTT.

At least ten counts were recorded for this clonotype. The chain uses TRBV20-1 and TRBJ1-2; TRBD1 might be the D (5 bases). This CDR3 has 13 amino acids. The germline V gene has CDR1 DFQATT and CDR2 SNEGSKA (reference sequence). V was cut by 7 bases and J by 4 bases, with 16 bases left in between. The CDR3 region has the DNA TGCAGTGTCCCGAGGGGCAGGGCCTATGGCTACACCTTC. Encoded protein: CSVPRGRAYGYTF.

This clonotype has at least ten counts. This chain uses TRBV2 with TRBJ2-1, with D maybe TRBD1 (7 bases). This CDR3 is 15 amino acids long. CDR1 SNHLY and CDR2 FYNNEI come from the germline V gene. The V end was cut by 3 bases, the J end by 6 bases, with 15 bases between. The CDR3 DNA sequence: TGTGCCAGCAGTGAGTGGAGGGGGCAGAGCAATGAGCAGTTCTTC. Protein sequence: CASSEWRGQSNEQFF.

A single count supports this clonotype. A much larger clonotype is one base distant, so this may be a read error. The chain recombines TRBV12-3 or TRBV12-4 with TRBJ2-1; 8 bases are shared with TRBD2. The CDR3 totals 15 residues. With 6 bases clipped from V and 12 bases from J, the junction kept 16 bases outside the gene matches. The CDR3 loop reads CASSLTPGLVPRQFF. As DNA, the CDR3 is TGTGCCAGCAGCCTCACTCCGGGACTAGTCCCCCGGCAGTTCTTC.

The J gene is TRBJ2-1, the V gene TRBV11-2; TRBD2 aligns across 8 bases. The germline V gene has CDR1 SGHAT and CDR2 FQNNGV. The V and J ends lost 5 bases and 13 bases, in that order; junction bases with no gene match: 16. This CDR3 has 15 amino acids. CDR3 nucleotides: TGTGCCAGCAGCATCGGACTAGACCGCGGGGGGACCCAGTTCTTC. It translates to CASSIGLDRGGTQFF.

This clonotype was detected ten times or more. The V call is TRBV27, the J call TRBJ1-1, with D maybe TRBD1 (6 bases). Trimming removed 6 bases from V and 0 bases from J, with 14 bases in between. Germline CDR1 MNHEY, CDR2 SMNVEV (reference sequence). The CDR3 length is 15 residues. The CDR3 loop reads CASRELQGMNTEAFF. CDR3 DNA: TGTGCCAGCAGGGAGTTACAGGGTATGAACACTGAAGCTTTCTTT.

This clonotype was found a few times. The chain uses TRBV7-9 and TRBJ2-7; 7 nucleotides match TRBD2. After removal of 5 bases from V and 1 base from J, the junction contained 5 bases not matched to a gene. The germline CDR1 and CDR2 sequences are SEHNR and FQNEAQ (reference sequence). The CDR3 has 14 amino acids. The CDR3 nucleotides are TGTGCCAGCAGCGGGGGACTACATTCCTACGAGCAGTACTTC. Its translation is CASSGGLHSYEQYF.

The chain recombines TRBV10-3 with TRBJ2-5; D is ambiguous. The CDR3 extends over 14 amino acids. The germline V and J ends were trimmed by 0 bases and 1 base, with 6 bases remaining between them. CDR1 and CDR2 from the germline V gene are ENHRY and SYGVKD. CDR3 sequence reads: CAISESVGQETQYF. The CDR3 nucleotides are TGTGCCATCAGTGAGTCGGTGGGCCAAGAGACCCAGTACTTC.

This clonotype was found a few times. This rearrangement joins TRBV7-9 to TRBJ2-5; D unresolved. Trimming took 1 base from V and 3 from J, leaving 6 bases between them. The CDR3 is 13 amino acids. The germline gives CDR1 SEHNR, CDR2 FQNEAQ (reference sequence). CDR3 sequence reads: CASSLVQKETQYF. DNA of the CDR3: TGTGCCAGCAGCTTAGTGCAGAAAGAGACCCAGTACTTC.

This clonotype showed up many times. The chain employs TRBV7-8 and TRBJ2-1, with D unclear. Trimming cost V 8 bases and J 10 bases, with 6 bases left between them. CDR1 is SGHVS and CDR2 is FQNEAQ in the germline V gene. CDR3 length: 9 amino acids. The CDR3 sequence: CASPTEQFF. The CDR3 coding sequence is TGTGCCAGCCCGACCGAGCAGTTCTTC.

The chain uses TRBV11-1 and TRBJ2-7; a weak D match, TRBD2 (5 bases). The CDR3 consists of 14 residues. The germline V and J ends were trimmed by 4 bases and 1 base, with 11 bases remaining between them. CDR1 SGHAT and CDR2 FQDESV come from the germline V gene (reference sequence). The CDR3: CASSSRGISYEQYF. As DNA, the CDR3 is TGTGCCAGCAGCTCACGGGGAATTTCCTACGAGCAGTACTTC.

With regard to this clonotype: This clone may be a read error of a much larger clone one base away. This sequence joins TRBV18 and TRBJ2-7; D is unresolved. With 1 base removed from V and 6 bases from J, the gap between germline ends came to 10 bases. Germline values: CDR1 KGHSH, CDR2 LQKENI. The CDR3 extends over 13 amino acids. In DNA, the CDR3 is TGTGCCAGCTCACCACTCGGCCCCGTCGAGCAGTACTTC. This gives the protein CASSPLGPVEQYF.

This clonotype was picked up many times. The V call is TRBV28, the J call TRBJ2-1; D is uncertain. This CDR3 comprises 15 residues. The V end was cut by 7 bases, the J end by 0 bases, with 13 bases between. The germline V gene has CDR1 MDHEN and CDR2 SYDVKM. The CDR3 DNA is TGTGCCAGCAAGCCGGGTCAGAGCTCCTACAATGAGCAGTTCTTC. Its protein is CASKPGQSSYNEQFF. Full variable domain (outside the CDR3, taken from reference TRBV28 and TRBJ2-1): DVKVTQSSRYLVKRTGEKVFLECVQDMDHENMFWYRQDPGLGLRLIYFSYDVKMKEKGDIPEGYSVSREKKERFSLILESASTNQTSMYLCASKPGQSSYNEQFFGPGTRLTVL.